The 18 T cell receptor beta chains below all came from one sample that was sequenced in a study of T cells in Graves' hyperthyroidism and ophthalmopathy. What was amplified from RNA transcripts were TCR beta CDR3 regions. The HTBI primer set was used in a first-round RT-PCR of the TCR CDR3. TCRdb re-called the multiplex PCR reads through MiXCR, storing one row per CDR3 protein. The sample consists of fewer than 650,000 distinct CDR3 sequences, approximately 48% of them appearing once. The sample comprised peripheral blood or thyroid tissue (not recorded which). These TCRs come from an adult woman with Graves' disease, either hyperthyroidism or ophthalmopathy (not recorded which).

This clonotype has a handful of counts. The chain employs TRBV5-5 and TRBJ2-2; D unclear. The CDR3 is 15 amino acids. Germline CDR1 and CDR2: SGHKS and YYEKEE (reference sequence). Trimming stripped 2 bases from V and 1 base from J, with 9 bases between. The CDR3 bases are TGTGCCAGCAGCTTCATCCTTCGGAACACCGGGGAGCTGTTTTTT. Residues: CASSFILRNTGELFF. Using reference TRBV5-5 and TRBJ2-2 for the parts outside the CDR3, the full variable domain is DAGVTQSPTHLIKTRGQQVTLRCSPISGHKSVSWYQQVLGQGPQFIFQYYEKEERGRGNFPDRFSARQFPNYSSELNVNALLLGDSALYLCASSFILRNTGELFFGEGSRLTVL.

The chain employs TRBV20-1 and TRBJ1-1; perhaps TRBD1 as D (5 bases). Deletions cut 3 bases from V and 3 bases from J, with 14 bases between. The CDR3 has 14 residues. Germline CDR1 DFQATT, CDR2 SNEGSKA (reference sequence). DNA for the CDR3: TGCAGTGCTAGTTCAAGGGGTCAGGACACTGAAGCTTTCTTT. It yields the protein CSASSRGQDTEAFF.

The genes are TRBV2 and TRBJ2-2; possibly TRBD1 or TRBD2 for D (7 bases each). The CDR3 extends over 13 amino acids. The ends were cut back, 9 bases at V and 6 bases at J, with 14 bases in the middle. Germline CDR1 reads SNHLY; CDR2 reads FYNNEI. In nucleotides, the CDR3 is TGTGCCAGGAGACAGGGAGGGGCCGGGGAGCTGTTTTTT. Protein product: CARRQGGAGELFF.

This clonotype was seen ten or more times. CDR3 DNA sequence: TGTGCCAGCAGTCTGACCCGGAGCAATCAGCCCCAGCATTTT. Amino acid sequence: CASSLTRSNQPQHF. V usage is TRBV2 and J usage is TRBJ1-5; D gene uncertain. Germline CDR1 reads SNHLY; CDR2 reads FYNNEI. V lost 5 bases and J lost 1, with 9 bases in between. This CDR3 has 14 amino acids.

The CDR3 region has the DNA TGTGCCAGCGGTTCGGGGTCGGTTGGCGAGACCCAGTACTTC. Translating gives CASGSGSVGETQYF. J is TRBJ2-5 and V is TRBV28; TRBD2 might be the D (5 bases). V lost 8 bases and J lost 5, with 18 bases in between. This CDR3 contains 14 residues. Germline lookup yields CDR1 MDHEN and CDR2 SYDVKM.

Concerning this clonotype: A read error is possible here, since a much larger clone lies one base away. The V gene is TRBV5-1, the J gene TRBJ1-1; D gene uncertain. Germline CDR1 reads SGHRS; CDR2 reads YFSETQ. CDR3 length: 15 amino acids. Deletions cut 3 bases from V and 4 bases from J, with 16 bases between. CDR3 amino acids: CASSSGGVVGTEAFF. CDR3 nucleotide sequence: TGCGCCAGCAGCTCCGGCGGGGTTGTTGGCACTGAAGCTTTCTTT.

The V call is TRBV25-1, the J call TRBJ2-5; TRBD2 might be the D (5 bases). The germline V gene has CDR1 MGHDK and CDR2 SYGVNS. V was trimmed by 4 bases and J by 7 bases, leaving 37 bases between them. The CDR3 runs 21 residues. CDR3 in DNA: TGTGCCAGCAGTGCTAGAGGGAGTCTTTGGGTCCGCGGTCCGCCAATAAGGACCCAGTACTTC. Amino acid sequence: CASSARGSLWVRGPPIRTQYF.

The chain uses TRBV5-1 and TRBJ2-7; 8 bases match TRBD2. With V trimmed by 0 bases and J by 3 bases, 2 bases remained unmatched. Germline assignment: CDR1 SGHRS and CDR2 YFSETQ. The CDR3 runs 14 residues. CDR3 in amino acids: CASSLDGRGYEQYF. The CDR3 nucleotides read TGCGCCAGCAGCTTGGACGGGAGGGGCTACGAGCAGTACTTC.

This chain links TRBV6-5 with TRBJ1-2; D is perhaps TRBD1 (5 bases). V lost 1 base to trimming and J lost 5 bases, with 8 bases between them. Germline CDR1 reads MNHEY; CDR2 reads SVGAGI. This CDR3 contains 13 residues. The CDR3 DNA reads TGTGCCAGCAGTTACTGGGGGGGTTATGGCTACACCTTC. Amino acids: CASSYWGGYGYTF.

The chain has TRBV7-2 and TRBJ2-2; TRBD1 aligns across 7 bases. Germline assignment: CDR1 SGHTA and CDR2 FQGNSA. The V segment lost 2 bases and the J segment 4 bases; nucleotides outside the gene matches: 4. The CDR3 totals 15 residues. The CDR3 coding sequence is TGTGCCAGCAGCTTAAGAGGGGGCATCACCGGGGAGCTGTTTTTT. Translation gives CASSLRGGITGELFF.

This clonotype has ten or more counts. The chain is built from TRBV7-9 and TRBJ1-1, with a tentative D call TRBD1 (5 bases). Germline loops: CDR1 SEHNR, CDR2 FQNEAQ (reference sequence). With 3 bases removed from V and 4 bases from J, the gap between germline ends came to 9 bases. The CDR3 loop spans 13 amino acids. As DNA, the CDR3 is TGTGCCAGCAGCTTCGGGGGGTTCACTGAAGCTTTCTTT. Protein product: CASSFGGFTEAFF.

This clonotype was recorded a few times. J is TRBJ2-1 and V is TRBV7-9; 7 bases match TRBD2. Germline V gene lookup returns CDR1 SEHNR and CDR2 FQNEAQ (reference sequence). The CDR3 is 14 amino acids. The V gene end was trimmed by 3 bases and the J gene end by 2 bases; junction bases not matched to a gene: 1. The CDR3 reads CASSFRGAYNEQFF. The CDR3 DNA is TGTGCCAGCAGCTTTCGGGGGGCCTACAATGAGCAGTTCTTC.

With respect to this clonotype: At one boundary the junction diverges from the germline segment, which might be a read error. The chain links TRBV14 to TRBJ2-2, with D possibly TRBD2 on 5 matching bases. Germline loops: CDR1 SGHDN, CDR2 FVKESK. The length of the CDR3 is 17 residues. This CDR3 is CASSQGWGRVGAGELVF. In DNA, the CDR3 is TGTGCCAGCAGCCAAGGGTGGGGTCGCGTCGGCGCCGGGGAGCTGGTTTTT.

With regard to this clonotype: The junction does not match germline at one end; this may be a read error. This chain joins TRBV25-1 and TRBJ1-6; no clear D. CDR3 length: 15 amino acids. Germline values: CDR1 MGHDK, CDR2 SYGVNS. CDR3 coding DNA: TGCGCCAGCAGCTTGGGTGCCGCAGATTATTCACCCCTCCACTTT. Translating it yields CASSLGAADYSPLHF.

In DNA, the CDR3 is TGTGCCAGCAGCCCCATTAATCGAGGAGTCGGAAACTACGAGCAGTACTTC. Translation: CASSPINRGVGNYEQYF. The chain joins TRBV11-2 to TRBJ2-7; D not resolved. Per germline, CDR1 SGHAT and CDR2 FQNNGV. Trimming pared 5 bases from V and 3 bases from J, leaving 23 bases between. This CDR3 spans 17 amino acids.

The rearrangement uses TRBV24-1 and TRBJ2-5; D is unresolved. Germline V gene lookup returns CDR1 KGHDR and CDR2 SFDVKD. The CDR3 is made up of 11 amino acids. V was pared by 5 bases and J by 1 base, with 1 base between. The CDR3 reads CATSAQETQYF. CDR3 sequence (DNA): TGTGCCACCAGTGCCCAAGAGACCCAGTACTTC.

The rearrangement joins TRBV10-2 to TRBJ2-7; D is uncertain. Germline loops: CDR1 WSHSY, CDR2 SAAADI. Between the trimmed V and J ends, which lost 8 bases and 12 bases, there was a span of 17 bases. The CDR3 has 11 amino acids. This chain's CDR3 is CASVYLERLYF. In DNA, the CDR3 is TGCGCCAGCGTATACCTGGAGAGGCTGTACTTC.

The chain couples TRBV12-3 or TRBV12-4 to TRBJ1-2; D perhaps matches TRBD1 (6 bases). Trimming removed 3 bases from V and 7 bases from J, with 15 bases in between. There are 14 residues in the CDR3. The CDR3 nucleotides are TGTGCCAGCAGTTTCCTGCTTGGGGGCGGTGGCTACACCTTC. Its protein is CASSFLLGGGGYTF.